The clone carrying this TCR beta chain was picked up many times. Its antigen is unidentified. These data originate in a study of tumor-infiltrating lymphocytes in primary liver carcinoma. About the study: The cohort included men and women aged 30 to 69 years. Yields of productive TCRbeta reads ranged from roughly 3.65 to 7.5 million per sample and were similar across tissue types.

V lost 6 bases and J lost 2; bases outside the gene matches: 6. CDR3 size: 16 residues. Priming with a constant-region primer yielded TCR beta cDNA from 500 ng total RNA. Slightly modified ARM-PCR with three nested multiplex PCR rounds yielded TCR beta libraries. TRBV1-TRBV30 forward primers and a C-beta reverse primer were used in the first two PCR rounds, which each ran for approximately 10 cycles. TCRdb processed the multiplex PCR reads anew with MiXCR; each CDR3 protein has one entry. The table shows about 120,000 distinct CDR3 sequences, with about 68% occurring only once. Study observations and caveats: A small share of top clones, only about 7-25%, was found in all five tumor regions.

The roughly 18-32 mg bulk tissue piece was not sorted before simultaneous RNA and DNA extraction. Histology found more than 75% viable tumor cells per sample. The sequence came from a woman aged 55-75 years with primary liver carcinoma and hepatitis B virus infection. The specimen sequenced was liver tumor tissue from sampling region 1. The subset: tumor region T1, superior pole. This chain connects TRBV12-3 or TRBV12-4 to TRBJ2-5; 13 positions match TRBD2. For the CDR3, the DNA is TGTGCCAGCAGCTTTGGACTAGCGGGGGTACAAGAGACCCAGTACTTC. Translation gives CASSFGLAGVQETQYF.